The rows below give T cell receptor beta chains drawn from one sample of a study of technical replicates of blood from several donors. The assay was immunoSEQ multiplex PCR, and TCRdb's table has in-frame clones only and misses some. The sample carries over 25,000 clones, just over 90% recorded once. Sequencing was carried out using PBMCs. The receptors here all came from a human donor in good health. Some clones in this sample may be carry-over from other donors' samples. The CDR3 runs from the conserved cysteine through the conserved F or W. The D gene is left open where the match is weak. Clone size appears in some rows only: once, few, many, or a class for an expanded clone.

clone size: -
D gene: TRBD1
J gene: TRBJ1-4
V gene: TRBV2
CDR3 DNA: TGTGCCAGCAGGGGGACAGGGTTTAATGAAAAACTGTTTTTT
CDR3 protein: CASRGTGFNEKLFF

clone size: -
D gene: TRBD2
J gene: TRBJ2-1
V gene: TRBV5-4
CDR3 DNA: TGTGCCAGCAGCTGGAGCGGGAGCTCCTACAATGAGCAGTTCTTC
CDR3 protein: CASSWSGSSYNEQFF

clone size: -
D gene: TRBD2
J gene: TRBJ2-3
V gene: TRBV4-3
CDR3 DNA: TGCGCCAGCAGCCAGAGGCTGATTTCTGGACTAGCGGGAAGATCGGATACGCAGTATTTT
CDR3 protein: CASSQRLISGLAGRSDTQYF

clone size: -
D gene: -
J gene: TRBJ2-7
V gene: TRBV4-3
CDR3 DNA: TGCGCCAGCAGCCGGACAGCCCGAAACTACGAGCAGTACTTC
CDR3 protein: CASSRTARNYEQYF

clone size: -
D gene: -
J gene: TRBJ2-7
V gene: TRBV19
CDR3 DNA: TGTGCCAGTAGTATTACAGGGGAGGCCTACGAGCAGTACTTC
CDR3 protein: CASSITGEAYEQYF

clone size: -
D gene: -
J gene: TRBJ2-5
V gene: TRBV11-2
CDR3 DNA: TGTGCCAGCAGCTTAGAAGTGGGAGTAGCAGAGACCCAGTACTTC
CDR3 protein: CASSLEVGVAETQYF

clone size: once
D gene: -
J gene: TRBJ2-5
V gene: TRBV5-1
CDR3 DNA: TGCGCCAGCAGCTTGAGCAGCGGTGATGGAGAGACCCAGTACTTC
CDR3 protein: CASSLSSGDGETQYF

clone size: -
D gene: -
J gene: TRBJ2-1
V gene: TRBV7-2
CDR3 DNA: TGTGCCAGCAGCCAAACCGGGACGCGGGGCGGCAATGAGCAGTTCTTC
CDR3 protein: CASSQTGTRGGNEQFF

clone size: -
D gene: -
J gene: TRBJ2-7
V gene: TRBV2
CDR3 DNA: TGTGCCAGCAGTGAACTGGTAGGAGAAAGTTACGAGCAGTACTTC
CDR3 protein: CASSELVGESYEQYF

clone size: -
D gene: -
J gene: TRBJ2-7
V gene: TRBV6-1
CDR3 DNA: TGTGCCAGCGAGGAGGACAGAAGCTACGAGCAGTACTTC
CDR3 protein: CASEEDRSYEQYF

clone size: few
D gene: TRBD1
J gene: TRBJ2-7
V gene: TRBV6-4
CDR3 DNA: TGTGCCAGCAGTGAAGGGACAGGGGACGAGCAGTACTTC
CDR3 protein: CASSEGTGDEQYF

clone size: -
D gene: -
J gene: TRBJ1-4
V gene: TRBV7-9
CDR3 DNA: TGTGCCAGCAGCTTAGGGGGCAGGGAAAAACTGTTTTTT
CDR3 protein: CASSLGGREKLFF

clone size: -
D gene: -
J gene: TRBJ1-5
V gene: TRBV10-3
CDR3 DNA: TGTGCCATCAGCCTCAGCTCGGGCGGGGATCAGCCCCAGCATTTT
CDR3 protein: CAISLSSGGDQPQHF

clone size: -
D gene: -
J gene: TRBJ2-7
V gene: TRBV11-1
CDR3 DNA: TGTGCCAGCAGCTTAGGGACTGATTACGAGCAGTACTTC
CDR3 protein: CASSLGTDYEQYF

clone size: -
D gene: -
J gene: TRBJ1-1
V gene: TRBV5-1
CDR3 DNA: TGCGCCAGCAGCTTGGGGAGGACTGAAGCTTTCTTT
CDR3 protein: CASSLGRTEAFF

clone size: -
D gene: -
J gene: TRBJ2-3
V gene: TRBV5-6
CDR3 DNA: TGTGCCAGCAGCTTGGGGTCTAGCATTGCTACGCAGTATTTT
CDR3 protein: CASSLGSSIATQYF

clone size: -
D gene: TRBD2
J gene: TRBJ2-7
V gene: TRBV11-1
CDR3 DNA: TGTGCCAGCAGCCTCGGGGGGGCACGCTACGAGCAGTACTTC
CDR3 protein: CASSLGGARYEQYF

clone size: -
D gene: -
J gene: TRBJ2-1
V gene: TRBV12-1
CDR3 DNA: TGTGCCAGCAGCTTTTATCAGCAGTTCTTC
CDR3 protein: CASSFYQQFF

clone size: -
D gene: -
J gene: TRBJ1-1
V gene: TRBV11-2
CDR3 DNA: TGTGCCAGCAGCTTAGTGGGGGCGGGCACTGAAGCTTTCTTT
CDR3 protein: CASSLVGAGTEAFF

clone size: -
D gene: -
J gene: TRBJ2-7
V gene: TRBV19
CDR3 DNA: TGTGCCAGTAGTATATCGGGCGGGGCCTCCTACGAGCAGTACTTC
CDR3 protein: CASSISGGASYEQYF

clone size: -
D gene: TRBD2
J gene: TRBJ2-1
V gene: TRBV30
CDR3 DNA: TGTGCCTGGGGGACTAGCGGGAGAACTGAGCAGTTCTTC
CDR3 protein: CAWGTSGRTEQFF

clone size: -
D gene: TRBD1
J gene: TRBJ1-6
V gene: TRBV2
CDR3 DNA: TGTGCCAGCAGACCGGGACAGGGATTGTCACCCCTCCACTTT
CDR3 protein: CASRPGQGLSPLHF

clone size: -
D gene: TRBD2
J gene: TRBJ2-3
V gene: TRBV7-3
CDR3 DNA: TGTGCCAGCAGCTTAGTAGCGGGAGCTAGCACAGATACGCAGTATTTT
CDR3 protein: CASSLVAGASTDTQYF

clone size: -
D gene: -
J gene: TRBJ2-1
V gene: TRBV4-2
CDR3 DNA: TGTGCCAGCAGCCAAGGAGGAGGAAATGAGCAGTTCTTC
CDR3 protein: CASSQGGGNEQFF

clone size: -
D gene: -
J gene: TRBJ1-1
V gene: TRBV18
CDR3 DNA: TGTGCCAGCTCACCGAGAGAAGACACTGAAGCTTTCTTT
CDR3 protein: CASSPREDTEAFF

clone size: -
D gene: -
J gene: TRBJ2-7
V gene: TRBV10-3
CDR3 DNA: TGTGCCATCAGTGAGGGACAGTCAAAGAGCTCCTACGAGCAGTACTTC
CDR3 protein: CAISEGQSKSSYEQYF

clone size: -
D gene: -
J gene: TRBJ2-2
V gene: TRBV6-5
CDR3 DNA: TGTGCCAGCAGGAGGGATGGGGACACCGGGGAGCTGTTTTTT
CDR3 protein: CASRRDGDTGELFF

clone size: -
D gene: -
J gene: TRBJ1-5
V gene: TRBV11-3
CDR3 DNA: TGTGCCAGCAGCGTCGACAGCAGCAATCAGCCCCAGCATTTT
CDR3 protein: CASSVDSSNQPQHF

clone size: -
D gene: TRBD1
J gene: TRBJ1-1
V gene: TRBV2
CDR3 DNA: TGTGCCAACCCCACCGGGACAGGGCTTGCTGAAGCTTTCTTT
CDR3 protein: CANPTGTGLAEAFF

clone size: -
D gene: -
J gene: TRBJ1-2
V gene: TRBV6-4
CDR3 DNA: TGTGCCAGCAGTGATGCAGACACCGGTGGCTACACCTTC
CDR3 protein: CASSDADTGGYTF

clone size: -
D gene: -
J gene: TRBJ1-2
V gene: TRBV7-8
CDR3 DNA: TGTGCCAGCAGCACGGACAGTGGCTATGGCTACACCTTC
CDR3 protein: CASSTDSGYGYTF

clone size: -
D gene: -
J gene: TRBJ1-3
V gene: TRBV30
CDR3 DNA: TGTGCCTGGAGTGGGGGGGGATCTGGAAACACCATATATTTT
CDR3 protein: CAWSGGGSGNTIYF

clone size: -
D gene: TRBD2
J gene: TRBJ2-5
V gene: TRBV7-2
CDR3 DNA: TGTGCCAGCAGCCCCCGACTAGCGGGAGGACAAGAGACCCAGTACTTC
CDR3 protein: CASSPRLAGGQETQYF

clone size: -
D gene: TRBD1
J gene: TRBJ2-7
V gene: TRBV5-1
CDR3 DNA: TGCGCCAGCAGCCAGGGACAGTCCGTGGCCTACGAGCAGTACTTC
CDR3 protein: CASSQGQSVAYEQYF

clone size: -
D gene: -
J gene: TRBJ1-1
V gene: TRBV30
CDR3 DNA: TGTGCCTGGAACCGCGGGGGACAAAACACTGAAGCTTTCTTT
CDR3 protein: CAWNRGGQNTEAFF

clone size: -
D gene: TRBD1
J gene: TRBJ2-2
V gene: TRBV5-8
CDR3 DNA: TGTGCCAGCAGCTCCCCGGACAGGGGGCATGGGGAGCTGTTTTTT
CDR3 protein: CASSSPDRGHGELFF

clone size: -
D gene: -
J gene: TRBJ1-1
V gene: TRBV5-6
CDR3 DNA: TGTGCCAGCACCAAAAGGGGGTGGGACACTGAAGCTTTCTTT
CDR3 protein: CASTKRGWDTEAFF

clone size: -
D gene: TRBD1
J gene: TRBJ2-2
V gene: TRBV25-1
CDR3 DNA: TGTGCCAGCAGTGAAGCCGGGACAGGGATTATCGGGGAGCTGTTTTTT
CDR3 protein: CASSEAGTGIIGELFF

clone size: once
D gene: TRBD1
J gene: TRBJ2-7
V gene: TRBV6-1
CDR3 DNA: TGTGCCAGCAGGACAGGGGCTTCCAACTACGAGCAGTACTTC
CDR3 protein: CASRTGASNYEQYF

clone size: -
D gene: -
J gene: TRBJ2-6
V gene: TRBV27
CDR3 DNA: TGTGCCAGCAGTCATAGGGACAATCCGATCTCTGGGGCCAACGTCCTGACTTTC
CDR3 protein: CASSHRDNPISGANVLTF

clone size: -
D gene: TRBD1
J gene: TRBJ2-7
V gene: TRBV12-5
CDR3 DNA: TGTGCTAGTGGTTTGGTTTTCCAGGGGGCTTACTACGAGCAGTACTTC
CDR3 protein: CASGLVFQGAYYEQYF

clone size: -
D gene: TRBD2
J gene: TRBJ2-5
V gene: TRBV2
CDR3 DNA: TGTGCCAGCAGTGAAACTAGCGGGAGACGGGAGACCCAGTACTTC
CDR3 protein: CASSETSGRRETQYF

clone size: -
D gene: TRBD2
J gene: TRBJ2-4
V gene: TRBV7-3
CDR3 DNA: TGTGCCAGCAGCTCGAGCGGGGGGAACATTCAGTACTTC
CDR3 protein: CASSSSGGNIQYF

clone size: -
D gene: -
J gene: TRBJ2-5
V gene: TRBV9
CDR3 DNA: TGTGCCAGCAGCCCTCACCGGACTTGGGACTTC
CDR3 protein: CASSPHRTWDF

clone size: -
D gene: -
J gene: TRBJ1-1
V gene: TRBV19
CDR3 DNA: TGTGCCAGTGAAACCCCCGGGTTGAACACTGAAGCTTTCTTT
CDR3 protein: CASETPGLNTEAFF

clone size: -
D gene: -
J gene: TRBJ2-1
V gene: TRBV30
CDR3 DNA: TGTGCCTGGAGTGTGGCCCGGGCGGGATCCCCTGTCAATGAGCAGTTCTTC
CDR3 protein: CAWSVARAGSPVNEQFF

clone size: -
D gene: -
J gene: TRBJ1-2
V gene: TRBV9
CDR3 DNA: TGTGCCAGCAGCACCACAGGGCAGGGCTACACCTTC
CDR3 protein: CASSTTGQGYTF

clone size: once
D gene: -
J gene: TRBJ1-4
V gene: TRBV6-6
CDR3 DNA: TGTGCCAGCAGGCTTACAGCGGTAAATGAAAAACTGTTTTTT
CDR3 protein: CASRLTAVNEKLFF

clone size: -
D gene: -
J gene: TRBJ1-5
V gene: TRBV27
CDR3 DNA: TGTGCCAGCAGTTTGGGGCCAAATAATCAGCCCCAGCATTTT
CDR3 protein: CASSLGPNNQPQHF

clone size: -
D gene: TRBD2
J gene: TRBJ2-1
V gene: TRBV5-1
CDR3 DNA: TGCGCCAGCACCGCGACTAGCGGGGGCTACAATGAGCAGTTCTTC
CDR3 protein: CASTATSGGYNEQFF

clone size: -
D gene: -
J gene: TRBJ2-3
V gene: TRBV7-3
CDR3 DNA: TGTGCCAGCAGCTCCTCCCCCTGGGGGGACAGTAGCACAGATACGCAGTATTTT
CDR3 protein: CASSSSPWGDSSTDTQYF

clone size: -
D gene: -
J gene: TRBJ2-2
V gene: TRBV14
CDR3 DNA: TGTGCCAGCAGCCAAGTCGGTCGGAGGGCCACCGGGGAGCTGTTTTTT
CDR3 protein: CASSQVGRRATGELFF

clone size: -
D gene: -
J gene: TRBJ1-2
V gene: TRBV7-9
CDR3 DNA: TGTGCCAGCAGCCCACGGGGGGATAGCTATGGCTACACCTTC
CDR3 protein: CASSPRGDSYGYTF